This record concerns one TCR beta chain sequence. Antigen: not known. This sample stems from a study of CD8+CD57+ T cells in acquired aplastic anemia. Across the study: Sorted CD4+ plus CD8+ cells gave DNA averaging roughly 3.2 ug. The study, taken as a whole, reports: Patients shared 25 to 35 CD8+ CDR3 sequences with controls. CD8+ Simpson's diversity in patients was not significantly different from that in controls.

V lost 3 bases and J 8 bases, leaving 17 bases between the germline ends. The CDR3 runs to 14 residues. CDR1 and CDR2 (germline): DFQATT, SNEGSKA (reference sequence). The template used for profiling TCR beta VDJ and CDR3 was genomic DNA. One entry per CDR3 protein, called by TCRdb with MiXCR from the reads. The repertoire includes about 95,000 distinct CDR3 sequences, about 63% of them detected once, and less than 75% sits in the top ten. Whoever was chosen for sequencing had shown CD8+CD57+ cell expansion by flow cytometry. Patients uniformly had severe acquired aplastic anemia. This clonotype was sampled from a human donor with aplastic anemia. The chain carries TRBV20-1 and TRBJ1-5; D is uncertain. Sequencing was carried out using sorted CD4+, CD8+, or CD8+CD57+ T cells (not recorded which) from PBMCs. CDR3 region: CSARVGSSLEPQHF. The DNA for the CDR3 is TGCAGTGCTAGGGTCGGGTCTTCCCTGGAGCCCCAGCATTTT.